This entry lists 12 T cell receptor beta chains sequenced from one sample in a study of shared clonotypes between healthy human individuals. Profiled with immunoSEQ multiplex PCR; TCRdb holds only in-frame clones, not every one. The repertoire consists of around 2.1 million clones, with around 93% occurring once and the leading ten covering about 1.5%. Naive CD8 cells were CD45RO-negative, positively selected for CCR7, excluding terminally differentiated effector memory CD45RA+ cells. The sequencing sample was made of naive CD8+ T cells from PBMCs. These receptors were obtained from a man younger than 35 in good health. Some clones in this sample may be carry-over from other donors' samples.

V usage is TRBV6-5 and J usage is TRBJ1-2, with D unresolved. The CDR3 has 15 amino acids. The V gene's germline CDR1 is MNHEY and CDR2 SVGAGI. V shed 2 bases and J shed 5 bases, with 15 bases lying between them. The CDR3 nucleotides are TGTGCCAGCAGTTACCAGGAAGGGTTAGGATATGGCTACACCTTC. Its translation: CASSYQEGLGYGYTF.

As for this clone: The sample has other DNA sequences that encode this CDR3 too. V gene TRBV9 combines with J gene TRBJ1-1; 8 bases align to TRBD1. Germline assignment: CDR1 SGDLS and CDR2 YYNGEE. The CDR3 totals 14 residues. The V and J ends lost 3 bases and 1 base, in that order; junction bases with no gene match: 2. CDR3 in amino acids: CASSGGTGNTEAFF. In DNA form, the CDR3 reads TGTGCCAGCAGCGGAGGGACAGGGAACACTGAAGCTTTCTTT.

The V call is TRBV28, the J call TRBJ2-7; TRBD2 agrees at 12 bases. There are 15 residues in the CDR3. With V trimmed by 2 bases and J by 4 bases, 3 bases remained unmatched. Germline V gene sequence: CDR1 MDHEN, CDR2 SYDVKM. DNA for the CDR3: TGTGCCAGCAGTTTACGACTAGCGGGAGCGTACGAGCAGTACTTC. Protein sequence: CASSLRLAGAYEQYF.

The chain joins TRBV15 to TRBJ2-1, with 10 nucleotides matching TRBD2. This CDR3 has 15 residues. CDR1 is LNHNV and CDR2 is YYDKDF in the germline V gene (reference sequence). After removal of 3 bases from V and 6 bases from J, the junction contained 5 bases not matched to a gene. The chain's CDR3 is CATSRGLAGVNEQFF. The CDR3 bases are TGTGCCACCAGCAGGGGGCTAGCGGGAGTCAATGAGCAGTTCTTC. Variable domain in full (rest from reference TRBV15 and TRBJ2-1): DAMVIQNPRYQVTQFGKPVTLSCSQTLNHNVMYWYQQKSSQAPKLLFHYYDKDFNNEADTPDNFQSRRPNTSFCFLDIRSPGLGDTAMYLCATSRGLAGVNEQFFGPGTRLTVL.

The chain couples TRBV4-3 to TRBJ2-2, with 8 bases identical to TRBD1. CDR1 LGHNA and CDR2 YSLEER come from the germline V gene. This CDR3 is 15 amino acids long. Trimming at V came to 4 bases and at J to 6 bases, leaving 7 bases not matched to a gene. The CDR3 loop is CASSPGGRGPGELFF. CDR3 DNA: TGCGCCAGCAGCCCAGGTGGCAGGGGGCCCGGGGAGCTGTTTTTT.

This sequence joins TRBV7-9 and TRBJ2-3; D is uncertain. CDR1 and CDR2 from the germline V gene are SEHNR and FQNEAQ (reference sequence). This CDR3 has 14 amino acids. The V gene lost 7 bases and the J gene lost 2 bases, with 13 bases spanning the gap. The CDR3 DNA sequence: TGTGCCAGCATCCCCGCCGTAGCCACAGATACGCAGTATTTT. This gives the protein CASIPAVATDTQYF.

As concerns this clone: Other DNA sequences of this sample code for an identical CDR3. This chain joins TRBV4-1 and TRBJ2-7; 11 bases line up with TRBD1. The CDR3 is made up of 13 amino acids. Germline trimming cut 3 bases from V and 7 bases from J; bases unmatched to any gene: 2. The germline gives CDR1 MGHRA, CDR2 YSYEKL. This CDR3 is CASSQGQGGEQYF. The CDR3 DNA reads TGCGCCAGCAGCCAGGGACAGGGGGGGGAGCAGTACTTC.

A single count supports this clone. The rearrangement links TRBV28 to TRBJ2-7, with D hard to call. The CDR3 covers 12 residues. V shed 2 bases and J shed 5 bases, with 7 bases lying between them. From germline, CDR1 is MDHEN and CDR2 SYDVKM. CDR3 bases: TGTGCCAGCAGTTTACCCCGTGACGAGCAGTACTTC. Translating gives CASSLPRDEQYF.

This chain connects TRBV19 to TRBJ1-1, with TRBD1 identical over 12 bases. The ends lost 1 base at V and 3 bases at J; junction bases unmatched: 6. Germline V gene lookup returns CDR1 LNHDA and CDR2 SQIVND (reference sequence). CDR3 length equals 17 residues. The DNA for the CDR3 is TGTGCCAGTAGTATAGCCCCGGGACAGGGGGCTCACACTGAAGCTTTCTTT. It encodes CASSIAPGQGAHTEAFF.

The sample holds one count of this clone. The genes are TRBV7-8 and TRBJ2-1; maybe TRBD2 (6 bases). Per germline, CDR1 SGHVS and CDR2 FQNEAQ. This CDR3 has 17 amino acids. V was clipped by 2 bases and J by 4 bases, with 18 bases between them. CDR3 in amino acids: CASSLNFGSSIYNEQFF. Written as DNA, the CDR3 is TGTGCCAGCAGCTTAAACTTCGGGAGTTCAATATACAATGAGCAGTTCTTC.

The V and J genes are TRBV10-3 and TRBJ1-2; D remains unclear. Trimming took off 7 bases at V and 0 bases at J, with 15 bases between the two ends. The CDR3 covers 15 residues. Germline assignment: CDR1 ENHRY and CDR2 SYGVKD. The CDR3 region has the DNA TGTGCCATCACCGAAGGACCGAACTCTAACTATGGCTACACCTTC. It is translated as CAITEGPNSNYGYTF.

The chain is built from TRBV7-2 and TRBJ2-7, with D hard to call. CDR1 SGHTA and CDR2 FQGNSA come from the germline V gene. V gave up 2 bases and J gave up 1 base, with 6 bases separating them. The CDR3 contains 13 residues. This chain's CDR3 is CASSLLHSYEQYF. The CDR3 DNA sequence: TGTGCCAGCAGCTTATTGCATTCCTACGAGCAGTACTTC.